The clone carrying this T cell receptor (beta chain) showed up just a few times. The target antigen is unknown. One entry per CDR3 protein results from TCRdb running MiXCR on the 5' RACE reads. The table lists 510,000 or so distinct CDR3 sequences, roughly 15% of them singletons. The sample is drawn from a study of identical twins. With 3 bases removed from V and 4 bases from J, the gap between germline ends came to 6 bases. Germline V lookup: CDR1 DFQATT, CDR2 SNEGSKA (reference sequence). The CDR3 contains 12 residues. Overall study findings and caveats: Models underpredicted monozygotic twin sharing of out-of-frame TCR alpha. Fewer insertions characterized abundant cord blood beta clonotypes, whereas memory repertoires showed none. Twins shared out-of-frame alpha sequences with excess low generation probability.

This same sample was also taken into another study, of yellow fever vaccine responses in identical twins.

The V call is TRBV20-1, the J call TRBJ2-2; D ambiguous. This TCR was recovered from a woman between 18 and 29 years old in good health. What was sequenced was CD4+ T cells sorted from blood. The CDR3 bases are TGCAGTGCTAGTAGGAGCACCGGGGAGCTGTTTTTT. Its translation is CSASRSTGELFF.